This T cell receptor beta chain appears in the sequencing data of a study of cytomegalovirus exposure and HLA in healthy donors. Per the germline V gene, CDR1 is LGHNA and CDR2 is YSLEER. The germline V and J ends were trimmed by 8 bases and 2 bases, with 10 bases remaining between them. The CDR3 covers 13 residues. Use of 60 Vbeta and 13 Jbeta primers characterized the PCR. Repertoires were generated with immunoSEQ multiplex PCR, while TCRdb's copy carries only in-frame clones and drops some. The sample shows roughly 190,000 clones, around 79% of them seen only once. The source of this sequence is a girl under 18 in good health and CMV-seropositive. The chain carries TRBV4-3 and TRBJ1-5; no firm D call. Source material: PBMCs. CDR3 loop: CASGDMGNQPQHF. CDR3 DNA: TGCGCCAGCGGTGACATGGGCAATCAGCCCCAGCATTTT.